This TCR beta chain was identified in a study of blood T cell repertoires in COVID-19. Across the study: Whether acute or convalescent, the COVID-19 samples came from the United States, Italy and Spain. Sample material is recorded as cDNA or gDNA derived from T cells, B-cell-depleted T cells, or PBMCs.

Authors' processing steps: Amplifying reference gene primers gave estimates of nucleated cell counts. Sequencing was performed with immunoSEQ multiplex PCR; in TCRdb, only in-frame clones are kept and a portion is missing. That table furnishes V, J and clone size, whereas the DNA furnished D and trimming. The table has roughly 320,000 clones, over 85% seen once; the top ten hold 1.5% to 2%. The CDR3 is made up of 16 amino acids. CDR1 and CDR2 from the germline V gene are MNHEY and SVGAGI. The junction had 11 bases not matched to a gene; V was cut back by 4 bases and J by 6 bases. This clone was found once. The Seattle patients joined while their infection was active and were tracked longitudinally afterward.

The chain is built from TRBV6-5 and TRBJ1-1; 10 nucleotides align to TRBD1. The sequence was obtained from a woman in her twenties or thirties with COVID-19, enrolled during active disease. Material: peripheral blood. The CDR3 is CASSSAATGGISEAFF. CDR3 coding DNA: TGTGCCAGCAGTTCTGCCGCGACAGGGGGCATTTCTGAAGCTTTCTTT.